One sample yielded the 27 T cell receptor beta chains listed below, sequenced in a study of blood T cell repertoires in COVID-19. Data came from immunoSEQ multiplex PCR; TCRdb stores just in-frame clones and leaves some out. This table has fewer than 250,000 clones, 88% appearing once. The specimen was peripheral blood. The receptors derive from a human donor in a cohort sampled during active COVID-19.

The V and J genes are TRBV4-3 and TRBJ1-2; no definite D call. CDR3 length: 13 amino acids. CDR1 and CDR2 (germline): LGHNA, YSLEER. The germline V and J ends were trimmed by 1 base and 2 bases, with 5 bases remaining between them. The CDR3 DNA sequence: TGCGCCAGCAGCCAAGCGTTCAACTATGGCTACACCTTC. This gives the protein CASSQAFNYGYTF.

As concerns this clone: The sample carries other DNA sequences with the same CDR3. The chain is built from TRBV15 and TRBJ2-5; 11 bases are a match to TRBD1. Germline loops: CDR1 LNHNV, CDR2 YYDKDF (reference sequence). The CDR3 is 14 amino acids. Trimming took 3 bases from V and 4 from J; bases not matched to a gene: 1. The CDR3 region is CATSRGQGGETQYF. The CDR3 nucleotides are TGTGCCACCAGCAGGGGACAGGGGGGAGAGACCCAGTACTTC.

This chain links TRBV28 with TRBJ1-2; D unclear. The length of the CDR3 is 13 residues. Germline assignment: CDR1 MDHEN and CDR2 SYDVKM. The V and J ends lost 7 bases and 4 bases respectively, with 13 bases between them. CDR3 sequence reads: CASTAERFYGYTF. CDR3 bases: TGTGCCAGCACCGCCGAGCGGTTCTATGGCTACACCTTC.

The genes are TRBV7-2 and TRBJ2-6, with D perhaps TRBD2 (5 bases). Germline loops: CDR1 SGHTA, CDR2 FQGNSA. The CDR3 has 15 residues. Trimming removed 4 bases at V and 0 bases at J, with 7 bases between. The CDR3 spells CASSSRDSGANVLTF. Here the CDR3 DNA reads TGTGCCAGCAGCTCCCGGGACTCTGGGGCCAACGTCCTGACTTTC. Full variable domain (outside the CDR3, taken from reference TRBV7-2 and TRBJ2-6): GAGVSQSPSNKVTEKGKDVELRCDPISGHTALYWYRQSLGQGLEFLIYFQGNSAPDKSGLPSDRFSAERTGGSVSTLTIQRTQQEDSAVYLCASSSRDSGANVLTFGAGSRLTVL.

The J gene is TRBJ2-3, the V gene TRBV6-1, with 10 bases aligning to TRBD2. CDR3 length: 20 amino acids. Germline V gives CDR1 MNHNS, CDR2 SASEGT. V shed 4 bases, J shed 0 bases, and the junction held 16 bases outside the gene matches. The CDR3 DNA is TGTGCCAGCAGTGCCCGTCCAGCGGGAGGGCCGGCTTCAAGCACAGATACGCAGTATTTT. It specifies CASSARPAGGPASSTDTQYF.

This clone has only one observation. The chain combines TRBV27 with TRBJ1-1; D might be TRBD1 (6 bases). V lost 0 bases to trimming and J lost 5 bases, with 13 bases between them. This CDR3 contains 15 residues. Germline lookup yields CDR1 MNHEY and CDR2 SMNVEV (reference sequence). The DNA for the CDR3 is TGTGCCAGCAGTTTATCCCCGGGGGGCGCAACTGAAGCTTTCTTT. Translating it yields CASSLSPGGATEAFF.

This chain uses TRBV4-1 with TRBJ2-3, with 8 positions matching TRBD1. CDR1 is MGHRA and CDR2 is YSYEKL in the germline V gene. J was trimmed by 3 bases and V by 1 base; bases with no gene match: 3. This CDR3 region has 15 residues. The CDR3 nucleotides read TGCGCCAGCAGCCAAGGGACAGGGTATACAGATACGCAGTATTTT. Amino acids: CASSQGTGYTDTQYF.

CDR3 region: CASSGGQSEAFF. CDR3 DNA sequence: TGTGCCAGCAGTGGGGGACAGAGTGAAGCTTTCTTT. J is TRBJ1-1 and V is TRBV6-2 or TRBV6-3, with 7 bases fitting TRBD1. This CDR3 region has 12 residues. CDR1 is MNHEY, CDR2 SVGEGT, per germline. Trimming took 5 bases from V and 7 from J; bases not matched to a gene: 4.

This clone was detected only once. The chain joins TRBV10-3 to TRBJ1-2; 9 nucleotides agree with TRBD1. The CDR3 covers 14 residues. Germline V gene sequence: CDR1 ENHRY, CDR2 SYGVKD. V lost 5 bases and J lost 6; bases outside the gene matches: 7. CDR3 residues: CAISTGGAEDGYTF. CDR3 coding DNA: TGTGCCATCAGTACAGGGGGCGCAGAGGATGGCTACACCTTC.

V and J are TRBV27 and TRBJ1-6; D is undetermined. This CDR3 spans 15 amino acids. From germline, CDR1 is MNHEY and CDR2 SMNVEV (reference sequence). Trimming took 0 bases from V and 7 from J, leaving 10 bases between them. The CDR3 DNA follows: TGTGCCAGCAGTTTATCAGGTCAGGTGAATTCACCCCTCCACTTT. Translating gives CASSLSGQVNSPLHF.

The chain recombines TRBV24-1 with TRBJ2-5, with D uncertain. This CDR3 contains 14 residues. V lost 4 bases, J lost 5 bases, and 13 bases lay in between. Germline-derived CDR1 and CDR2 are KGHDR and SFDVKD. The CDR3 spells CATSEPLERETQYF. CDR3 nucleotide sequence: TGTGCCACCAGTGAACCTTTGGAGCGCGAGACCCAGTACTTC.

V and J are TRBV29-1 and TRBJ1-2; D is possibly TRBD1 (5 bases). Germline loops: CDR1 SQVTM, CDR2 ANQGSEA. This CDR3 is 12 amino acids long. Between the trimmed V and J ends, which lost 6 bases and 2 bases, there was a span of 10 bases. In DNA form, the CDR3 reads TGCAGCGTCCGGGGGGAGAACTATGGCTACACCTTC. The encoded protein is CSVRGENYGYTF.

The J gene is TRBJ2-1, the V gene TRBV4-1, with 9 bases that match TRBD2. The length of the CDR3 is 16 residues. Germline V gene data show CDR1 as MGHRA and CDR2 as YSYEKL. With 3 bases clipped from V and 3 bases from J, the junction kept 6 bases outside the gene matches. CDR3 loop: CASSQTLAGIYNEQFF. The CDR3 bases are TGCGCCAGCAGCCAGACTCTAGCGGGGATCTACAATGAGCAGTTCTTC.

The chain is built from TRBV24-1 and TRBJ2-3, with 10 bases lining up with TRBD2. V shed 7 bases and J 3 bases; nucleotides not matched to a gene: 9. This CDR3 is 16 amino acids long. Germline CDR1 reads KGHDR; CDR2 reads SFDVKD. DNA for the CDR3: TGTGCCACCAGGGATGGTAGCGGGAGGAATACAGATACGCAGTATTTT. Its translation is CATRDGSGRNTDTQYF.

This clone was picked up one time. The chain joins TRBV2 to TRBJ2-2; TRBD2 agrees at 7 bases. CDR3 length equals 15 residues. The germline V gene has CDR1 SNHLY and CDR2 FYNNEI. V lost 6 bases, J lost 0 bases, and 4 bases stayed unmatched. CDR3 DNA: TGTGCCAGCAGGAGGGACTACTCGAACACCGGGGAGCTGTTTTTT. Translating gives CASRRDYSNTGELFF.

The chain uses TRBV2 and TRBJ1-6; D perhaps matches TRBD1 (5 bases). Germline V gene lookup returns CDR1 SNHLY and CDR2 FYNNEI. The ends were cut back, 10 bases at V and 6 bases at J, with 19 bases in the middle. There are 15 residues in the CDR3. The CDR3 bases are TGTGCCACCAGCCCCACCCGACAGCGTAATTCACCCCTCCACTTT. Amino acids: CATSPTRQRNSPLHF.

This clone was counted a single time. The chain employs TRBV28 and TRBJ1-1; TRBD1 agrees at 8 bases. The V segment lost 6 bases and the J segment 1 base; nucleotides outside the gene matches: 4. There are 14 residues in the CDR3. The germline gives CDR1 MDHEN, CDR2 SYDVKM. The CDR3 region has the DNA TGTGCCAGCAGAACAGGGGGGGGGAACACTGAAGCTTTCTTT. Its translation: CASRTGGGNTEAFF. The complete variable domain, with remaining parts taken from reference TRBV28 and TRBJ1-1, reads DVKVTQSSRYLVKRTGEKVFLECVQDMDHENMFWYRQDPGLGLRLIYFSYDVKMKEKGDIPEGYSVSREKKERFSLILESASTNQTSMYLCASRTGGGNTEAFFGQGTRLTVV.

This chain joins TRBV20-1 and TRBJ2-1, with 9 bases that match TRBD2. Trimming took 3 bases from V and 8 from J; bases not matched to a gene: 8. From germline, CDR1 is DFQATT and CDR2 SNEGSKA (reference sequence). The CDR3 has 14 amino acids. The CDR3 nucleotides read TGCAGTGCTAGTAGGCTAGCGGGATTGGATGAGCAGTTCTTC. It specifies CSASRLAGLDEQFF.

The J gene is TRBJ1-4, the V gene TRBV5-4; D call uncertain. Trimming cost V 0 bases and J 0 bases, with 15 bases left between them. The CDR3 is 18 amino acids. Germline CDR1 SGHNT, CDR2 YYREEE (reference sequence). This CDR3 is CASSLEPGRLTTNEKLFF. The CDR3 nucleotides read TGTGCCAGCAGCTTGGAACCAGGCAGACTAACAACTAATGAAAAACTGTTTTTT.

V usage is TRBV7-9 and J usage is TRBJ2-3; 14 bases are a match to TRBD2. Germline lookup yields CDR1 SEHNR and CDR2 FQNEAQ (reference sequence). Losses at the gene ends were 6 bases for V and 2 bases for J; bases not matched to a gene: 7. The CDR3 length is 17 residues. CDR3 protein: CASRPWTSGRITDTQYF. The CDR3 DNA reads TGTGCCAGCAGACCGTGGACTAGCGGGAGGATCACAGATACGCAGTATTTT.

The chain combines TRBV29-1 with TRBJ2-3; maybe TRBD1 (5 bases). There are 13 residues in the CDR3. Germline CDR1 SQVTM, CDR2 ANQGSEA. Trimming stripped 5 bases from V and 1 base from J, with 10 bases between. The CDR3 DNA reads TGCAGCGTTCAGGGAACAGGCACAGATACGCAGTATTTT. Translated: CSVQGTGTDTQYF.

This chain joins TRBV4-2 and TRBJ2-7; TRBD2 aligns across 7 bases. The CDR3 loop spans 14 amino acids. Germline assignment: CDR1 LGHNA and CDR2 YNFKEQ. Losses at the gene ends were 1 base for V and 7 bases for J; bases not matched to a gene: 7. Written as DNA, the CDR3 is TGTGCCAGCAGCCAAGGCGGGAGCATTGCAGAGCAGTACTTC. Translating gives CASSQGGSIAEQYF.

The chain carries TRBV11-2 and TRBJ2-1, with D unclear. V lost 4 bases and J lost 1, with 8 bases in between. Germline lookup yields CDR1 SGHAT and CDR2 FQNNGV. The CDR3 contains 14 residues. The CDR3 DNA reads TGTGCCAGCAGCTCGGTCCCTTCCTACAATGAGCAGTTCTTC. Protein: CASSSVPSYNEQFF. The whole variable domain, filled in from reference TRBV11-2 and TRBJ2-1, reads EAGVAQSPRYKIIEKRQSVAFWCNPISGHATLYWYQQILGQGPKLLIQFQNNGVVDDSQLPKDRFSAERLKGVDSTLKIQPAKLEDSAVYLCASSSVPSYNEQFFGPGTRLTVL.

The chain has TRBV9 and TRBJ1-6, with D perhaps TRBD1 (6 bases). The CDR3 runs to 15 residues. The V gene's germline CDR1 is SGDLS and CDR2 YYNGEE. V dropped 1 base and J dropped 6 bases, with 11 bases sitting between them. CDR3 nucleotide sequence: TGTGCCAGCAGCGTATGGGGGACACTTAATTCACCCCTCCACTTT. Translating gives CASSVWGTLNSPLHF.

This chain's CDR3 is CASRNTTGGLETEAFF. CDR3 coding DNA: TGTGCCAGCAGGAATACTACAGGGGGTTTGGAGACTGAAGCTTTCTTT. The chain is built from TRBV11-3 and TRBJ1-1, with TRBD1 identical over 8 bases. This CDR3 is built from 16 residues. In germline, CDR1 is SGHNT, CDR2 YENEEA. With V trimmed by 6 bases and J by 5 bases, 14 bases remained unmatched.

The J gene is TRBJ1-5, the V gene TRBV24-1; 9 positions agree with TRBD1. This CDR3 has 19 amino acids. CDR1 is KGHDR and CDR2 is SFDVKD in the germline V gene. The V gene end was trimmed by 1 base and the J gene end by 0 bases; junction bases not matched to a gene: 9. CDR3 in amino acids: CATSDFVGQGPYSNQPQHF. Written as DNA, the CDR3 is TGTGCCACCAGTGATTTCGTGGGACAGGGCCCCTATAGCAATCAGCCCCAGCATTTT.

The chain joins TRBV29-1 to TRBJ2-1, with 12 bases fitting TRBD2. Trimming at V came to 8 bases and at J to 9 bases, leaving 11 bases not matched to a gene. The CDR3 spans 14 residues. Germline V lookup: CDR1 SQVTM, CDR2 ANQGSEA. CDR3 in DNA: TGCAGCACTTCTCTAGCGGGGGGGCCTAGTGAGCAGTTCTTC. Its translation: CSTSLAGGPSEQFF.